Below are 8 T cell receptor beta chains sequenced from a single sample in a study of T cells after yellow fever vaccination. Each CDR3 protein is one row after TCRdb ran MiXCR on the 5' RACE reads. The table includes 340,000 or so distinct CDR3 sequences, about an eighth detected once. The material was CD4+ T cells sorted from PBMCs, obtained 15 days after the yellow fever booster vaccination. The receptors were sampled from a man aged 18 to 30 who received the YFV17D yellow fever vaccine.

The rearrangement links TRBV12-3 or TRBV12-4 to TRBJ1-1, with TRBD1 as a possible D gene (6 bases). The CDR3 spans 16 residues. V was trimmed by 0 bases and J by 2 bases, leaving 13 bases between them. DNA of the CDR3: TGTGCCAGCAGTTTAGCGCTGGACAGAGCTAACACTGAAGCTTTCTTT. This sequence encodes CASSLALDRANTEAFF.

In its sample, this clonotype was seen a few times. This chain links TRBV5-6 with TRBJ2-2; the D is unclear. Germline V gives CDR1 SGHDT, CDR2 YYEEEE. V shed 2 bases and J shed 4 bases, with 6 bases lying between them. The CDR3 extends over 13 amino acids. The CDR3: CASSFTSTGELFF. The CDR3 DNA reads as TGTGCCAGCAGCTTTACAAGCACCGGGGAGCTGTTTTTT.

The chain couples TRBV6-5 to TRBJ1-6; possibly TRBD1 for D (5 bases). The germline CDR1 and CDR2 sequences are MNHEY and SVGAGI. The CDR3 is 13 amino acids. The V and J ends lost 3 bases and 8 bases respectively, with 8 bases between them. CDR3 region: CASSYRGDSPLHF. The CDR3 region has the DNA TGTGCCAGCAGTTATCGAGGGGATTCACCCCTCCACTTT.

The rearrangement joins TRBV27 to TRBJ2-3; D is uncertain. CDR3 length equals 13 residues. The germline V and J ends were trimmed by 2 bases and 6 bases, with 9 bases remaining between them. Germline CDR1 and CDR2: MNHEY and SMNVEV (reference sequence). The CDR3 bases are TGTGCCAGCAGTTTAAGACCTCGGGATACGCAGTATTTT. It codes for CASSLRPRDTQYF.

The chain links TRBV30 to TRBJ2-7; no clear D gene. Trimming removed 2 bases from V and 4 bases from J, with 6 bases in between. This CDR3 contains 11 residues. Germline CDR1 is GTSNPN and CDR2 is SVGIG (reference sequence). The CDR3, as DNA: TGTGCCTGGAGTTTCGTATACGAGCAGTACTTC. It is translated as CAWSFVYEQYF.

In this sample, this clonotype turned up many times. The chain carries TRBV5-1 and TRBJ2-3; D is possibly TRBD1 or TRBD2 (5 bases each). CDR1 is SGHRS, CDR2 YFSETQ, per germline. V lost 5 bases and J 4 bases, leaving 17 bases between the germline ends. The CDR3 sequence is 15 residues long. DNA of the CDR3: TGCGCCAGCAGAACAGGAAATCCGGGGCCAGATACGCAGTATTTT. Translating gives CASRTGNPGPDTQYF.

The J gene is TRBJ2-2, the V gene TRBV7-9, with D perhaps being TRBD1 or TRBD2 (6 bases each). With 2 bases removed from V and 5 bases from J, the gap between germline ends came to 9 bases. CDR1 is SEHNR and CDR2 is FQNEAQ in the germline V gene (reference sequence). CDR3 length: 14 residues. The CDR3 sequence: CASSLRGATGELFF. CDR3 DNA: TGTGCCAGCAGCTTAAGGGGGGCGACCGGGGAGCTGTTTTTT.

This chain connects TRBV20-1 to TRBJ1-1; 9 positions agree with TRBD1. With 0 bases clipped from V and 5 bases from J, the junction kept 7 bases outside the gene matches. Germline assignment: CDR1 DFQATT and CDR2 SNEGSKA (reference sequence). The CDR3 has 15 amino acids. Here the CDR3 DNA reads TGCAGTGCTAGAGAGACCACAGGGGGCACTACTGAAGCTTTCTTT. Translation gives CSARETTGGTTEAFF.